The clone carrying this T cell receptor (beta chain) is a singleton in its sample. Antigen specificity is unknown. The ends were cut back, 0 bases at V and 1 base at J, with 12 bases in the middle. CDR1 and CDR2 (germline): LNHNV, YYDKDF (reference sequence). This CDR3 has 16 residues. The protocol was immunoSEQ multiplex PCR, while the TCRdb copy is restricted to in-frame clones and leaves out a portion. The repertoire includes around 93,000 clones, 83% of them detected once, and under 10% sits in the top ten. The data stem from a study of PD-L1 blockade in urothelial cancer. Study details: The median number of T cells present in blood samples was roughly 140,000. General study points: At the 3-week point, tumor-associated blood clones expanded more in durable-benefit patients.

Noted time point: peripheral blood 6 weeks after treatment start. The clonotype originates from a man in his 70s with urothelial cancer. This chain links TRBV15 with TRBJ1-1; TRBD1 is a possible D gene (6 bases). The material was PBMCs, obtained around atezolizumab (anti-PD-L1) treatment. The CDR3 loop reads CATSRDLPDRNTEAFF. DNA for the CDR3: TGTGCCACCAGCAGAGATCTGCCGGACAGGAACACTGAAGCTTTCTTT.